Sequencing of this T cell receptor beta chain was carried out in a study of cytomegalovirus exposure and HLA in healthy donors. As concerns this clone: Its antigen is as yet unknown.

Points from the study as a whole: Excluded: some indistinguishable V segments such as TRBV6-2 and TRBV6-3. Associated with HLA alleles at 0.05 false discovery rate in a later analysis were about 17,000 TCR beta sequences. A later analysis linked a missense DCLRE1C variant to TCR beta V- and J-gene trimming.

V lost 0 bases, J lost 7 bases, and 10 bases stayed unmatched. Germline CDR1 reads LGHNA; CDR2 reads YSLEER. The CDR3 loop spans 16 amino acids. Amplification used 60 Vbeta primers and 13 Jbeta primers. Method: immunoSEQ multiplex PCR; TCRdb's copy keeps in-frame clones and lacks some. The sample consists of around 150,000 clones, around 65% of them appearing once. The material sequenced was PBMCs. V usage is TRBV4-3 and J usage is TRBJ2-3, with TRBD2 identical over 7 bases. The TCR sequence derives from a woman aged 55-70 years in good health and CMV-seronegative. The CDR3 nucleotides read TGCGCCAGCAGCCAAGATCCTAGCGGTCCTTCGAATACGCAGTATTTT. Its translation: CASSQDPSGPSNTQYF.